This TCR beta chain was found in a study of T cell repertoires in ileal Crohn's disease. Overall study: About half received postoperative treatment, roughly twelve with thiopurines and around 20 anti-TNF.

Regarding the study as a whole: Clonality above 26.8% at surgery always came with endoscopic recurrence.

Note on this clone: Its antigen is not known.

The V gene's germline CDR1 is SNHLY and CDR2 FYNNEI. The J segment lost 1 base and the V segment lost 5 bases, leaving 7 bases of the junction unmatched. CDR3 length: 16 amino acids. TCRdb's copy holds only in-frame clones and misses some; the assay was immunoSEQ multiplex PCR. This sample has several thousand clones, with approximately 85% found just once. This chain joins TRBV2 and TRBJ2-3; 9 bases are shared with TRBD2. Sequencing was carried out using ileal tissue. The clonotype originates from an adult with Crohn's disease. The CDR3 DNA reads as TGTGCCAGCAGTCCCACGGGACTAGCCGGCACAGATACGCAGTATTTT. Residues: CASSPTGLAGTDTQYF.